The source of this T cell receptor (beta chain) is a study of identical twins. General study points: There is a chance that invariant MAIT and iNKT cells partially muddied zero-insertion analyses.

Germline assignment: CDR1 MDHEN and CDR2 SYDVKM. There are 16 residues in the CDR3. Trimming removed 4 bases from V and 4 bases from J; junction bases left unmatched: 9. On this clonotype: Its antigen is currently unknown.

TCRdb itself ran the 5' RACE reads through MiXCR, one entry per CDR3 protein. The sample carries approximately 700,000 distinct CDR3 sequences, roughly 6.2% recorded once. The receptor's source is a young man in good health. The chain uses TRBV28 and TRBJ2-1; 8 bases line up with TRBD2. What was sequenced was naive T cells sorted from blood. CDR3: CASSSLRGGRYNEQFF. The CDR3 nucleotides are TGTGCCAGCAGTTCCCTCCGGGGCGGGAGGTACAATGAGCAGTTCTTC.